This T cell receptor (beta chain) was sequenced for a study of T cell responses to AZD1222 COVID-19 vaccine. Study in general: Pooled together were second doses at about 4 or about 12 weeks.

Notes on the study in general: Within unmutated variant regions lay the reported targets of nearly half of spike-specific TCRs. Elevations in Spike-specific TCR breadth and depth followed administration of two AZD1222 doses. White British ancestry dominated among donors, who included more females, and clonal diversity was possibly underestimated.

Sequenced by immunoSEQ multiplex PCR; TCRdb stores in-frame clones only, minus some. The profile shows about 110,000 clones, more than 85% of them singletons. The V segment lost 2 bases and the J segment 3 bases; nucleotides outside the gene matches: 8. The germline gives CDR1 MNHNY, CDR2 SVGAGI (reference sequence). The CDR3 sequence is 16 residues long. A word on this clone: Antigen specificity is unknown.

This specimen was peripheral blood, taken on day 0 of AZD1222 vaccination. The rearrangement links TRBV6-6 to TRBJ1-1, with TRBD1 matching over 8 bases. This clonotype was sampled from an adult in good health. Here the CDR3 reads CASSYNPGGLHTEAFF. CDR3 nucleotide sequence: TGTGCCAGCAGTTACAATCCAGGGGGCTTGCACACTGAAGCTTTCTTT.